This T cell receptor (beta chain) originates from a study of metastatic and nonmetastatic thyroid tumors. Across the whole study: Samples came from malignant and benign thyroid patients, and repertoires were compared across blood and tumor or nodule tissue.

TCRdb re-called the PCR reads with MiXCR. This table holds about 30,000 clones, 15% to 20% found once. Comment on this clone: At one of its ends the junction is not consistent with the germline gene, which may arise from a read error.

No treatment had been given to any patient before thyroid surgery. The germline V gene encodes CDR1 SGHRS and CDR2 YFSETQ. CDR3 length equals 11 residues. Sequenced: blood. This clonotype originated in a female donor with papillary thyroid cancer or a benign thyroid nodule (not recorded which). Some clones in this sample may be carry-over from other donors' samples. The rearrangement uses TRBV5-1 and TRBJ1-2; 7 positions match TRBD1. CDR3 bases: TGCGCCAACAGCTTGGGACAGTGCTACACCTTC. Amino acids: CANSLGQCYTF.